This T cell receptor beta chain was captured in a study of blood T cell repertoires in COVID-19. In the study overall: COVID-19 samples collected from the United States, Italy and Spain covered acute and convalescent phases.

There are 23 residues in the CDR3. As processed by the authors: Nucleated cell number was recorded as an estimate derived from reference gene primer amplification. Here immunoSEQ multiplex PCR was the method, and the copy in TCRdb shows in-frame clones only, minus some. V and J calls plus clone size are reproduced from that table; the DNA served to infer D and trimming. The sample carries over 75,000 clones, approximately 90% recorded once. V is TRBV21-1 and J is TRBJ2-6; the table names TRBD1, a call not compared with the DNA. TRBV21-1 is deemed a pseudogene. The TCR originated in a human donor with COVID-19, enrolled during active disease. The donor label of this sample is uncertain. The sample was peripheral blood. CDR3 sequence: CASSKDPHRGVRLWSSGANVLTF. In DNA, the CDR3 is TGTGCCAGCAGCAAAGATCCCCACAGGGGGGTAAGGTTGTGGTCCTCTGGGGCCAACGTCCTGACTTTC.